Given below is one T cell receptor (beta chain) in context. Its antigen is unknown. The source of the sample is a study of CD8+ T cells in alopecia areata. Study-wide points: Alphabeta T cells residing in normal skin are also sequenced in scalp samples. Possibly as an HLA-related effect, TCR sharing across patients appeared less clear than in mice. Lesional scalp, especially alopecia totalis/universalis, showed higher clonality than normal scalp.

The CDR3 contains 14 residues. Germline V gene sequence: CDR1 SEHNR, CDR2 FQNEAQ (reference sequence). V gave up 5 bases and J gave up 3 bases; unmatched junction bases: 5. Researchers took lesional scalp punch biopsies and peripheral blood from people who were alopecia areata patients. The authors extracted RNA and reverse transcribed it into cDNA as the sequencing template. Clones were sequenced by immunoSEQ multiplex PCR, and TCRdb holds only the in-frame ones, with some missing. The table includes about 110,000 clones, about 50% detected once. This receptor was obtained from a human donor with alopecia areata. Sequences were obtained from NKG2D-low CD8+ T cells sorted from blood. The chain uses TRBV7-9 and TRBJ2-5; 8 positions agree with TRBD1. In DNA form, the CDR3 reads TGTGCCAGCAGCGATCCGACAGGGGAAGAGACCCAGTACTTC. Its translation: CASSDPTGEETQYF. Full variable domain (rest looked up from reference TRBV7-9 and TRBJ2-5): DTGVSQNPRHKITKRGQNVTFRCDPISEHNRLYWYRQTLGQGPEFLTYFQNEAQLEKSRLLSDRFSAERPKGSFSTLEIQRTEQGDSAMYLCASSDPTGEETQYFGPGTRLLVL.